The rows below give T cell receptor beta chains drawn from one sample of a study of vaccination effects on CD4 cells after COVID-19. Sequencing used immunoSEQ multiplex PCR; TCRdb keeps in-frame clones, though not all of them. The sample holds 40,000 to 50,000 clones, more than 65% seen once. These receptors have no known antigen. The specimen comprised CD4+ T cells from PBMCs cultured without peptide, sampled after COVID-19 vaccination. These TCRs come from a human donor who received a COVID-19 vaccine. Each CDR3 is given with its conserved first and last residue. D genes are given only for firm matches. Clone sizes are given selectively: once, few, many, or a class where the clone is expanded.

cdr3_length clone_size j_call d_call v_call cdr3_aa cdr3_nt
16 - TRBJ1-2 - TRBV5-5 CASSLPLKQGGYGYTF TGTGCCAGCAGCTTGCCATTAAAACAGGGAGGCTATGGCTACACCTTC
16 - TRBJ2-1 TRBD2 TRBV18 CASSPGISGRINEQFF TGTGCCAGCTCACCAGGAATTAGCGGGAGGATAAATGAGCAGTTCTTC
13 - TRBJ2-5 TRBD1 TRBV7-7 CASSRTGGETQYF TGTGCCAGCAGTCGGACAGGGGGAGAGACCCAGTACTTC
12 - TRBJ2-5 - TRBV15 CATSRDTETQYF TGTGCCACCAGCAGAGATACGGAGACCCAGTACTTC
14 - TRBJ2-5 TRBD1 TRBV5-1 CASSLSTGGETQYF TGCGCCAGCAGCTTGTCAACAGGGGGAGAGACCCAGTACTTC
14 - TRBJ2-5 - TRBV30 CAWKWGRGKETQYF TGTGCCTGGAAGTGGGGGCGGGGGAAAGAGACCCAGTACTTC
14 - TRBJ1-5 - TRBV5-1 CASSLAGIEQPQHF TGCGCCAGCAGCTTGGCCGGGATCGAGCAGCCCCAGCATTTT
13 - TRBJ1-2 - TRBV6-5 CASSYDRSYGYTF TGTGCCAGCAGTTACGACAGGAGCTATGGCTACACCTTC
15 - TRBJ2-3 TRBD2 TRBV4-2 CASSQDTFGGETQYF TGTGCCAGCAGCCAAGATACATTTGGGGGGGAAACGCAGTATTTT
16 - TRBJ2-1 TRBD2 TRBV11-3 CASSLEASGSRDEQFF TGTGCCAGCAGCTTAGAGGCTAGCGGGAGTCGCGATGAGCAGTTCTTC
15 - TRBJ2-2 - TRBV5-1 CASSSERQVSGELFF TGCGCCAGCAGCTCCGAGCGCCAGGTCTCCGGGGAGCTGTTTTTT
17 - TRBJ2-1 TRBD2 TRBV2 CASSAPLERELINEQFF TGTGCCAGCAGTGCCCCCCTTGAGCGGGAGTTAATCAATGAGCAGTTCTTC
16 few TRBJ2-1 - TRBV19 CASSLQAGTEYNEQFF TGTGCCAGTAGTCTACAAGCCGGGACGGAGTACAATGAGCAGTTCTTC
15 - TRBJ2-7 TRBD1 TRBV7-9 CASSPTGGETYEQYF TGTGCCAGCAGCCCCACAGGGGGCGAAACCTACGAGCAGTACTTC
13 once TRBJ2-1 TRBD1 TRBV10-2 CASRTGGFDEQFF TGCGCCAGCAGGACAGGGGGTTTCGATGAGCAGTTCTTC
16 - TRBJ1-6 - TRBV23-1 CASSQAVHQGYSPLHF TGCGCCAGCAGTCAAGCCGTCCACCAGGGGTATTCACCCCTCCACTTT
14 - TRBJ2-7 - TRBV5-1 CASSLTGTSYEQYF TGCGCCAGCAGCTTAACCGGGACCTCGTACGAGCAGTACTTC
13 - TRBJ2-1 TRBD1 TRBV14 CASSPDRGNEQFF TGTGCCAGCAGCCCGGACAGGGGGAATGAGCAGTTCTTC
14 - TRBJ2-7 TRBD2 TRBV5-6 CASRYGTKIYEQYF TGTGCCAGCAGGTACGGGACTAAGATCTACGAGCAGTACTTC
16 - TRBJ1-2 - TRBV6-2/TRBV6-3 CASSPRGGADIYGYTF TGTGCCAGCAGTCCGCGAGGGGGTGCGGATATCTATGGCTACACCTTC
13 - TRBJ2-3 - TRBV25-1 CASTGLAPGTQYF TGTGCCAGCACCGGACTGGCCCCGGGTACGCAGTATTTT
13 - TRBJ2-7 TRBD1 TRBV2 CASSWYRGEEQYF TGTGCCAGCAGTTGGTACAGGGGAGAAGAGCAGTACTTC
17 - TRBJ2-6 TRBD1 TRBV18 CASSQRQGATGANVLTF TGTGCCAGCTCACAGAGACAGGGGGCGACGGGGGCCAACGTCCTGACTTTC
14 - TRBJ2-5 - TRBV28 CASSLSAGQETQYF TGTGCCAGCAGTTTATCAGCGGGCCAAGAGACCCAGTACTTC
14 - TRBJ2-7 TRBD1 TRBV5-1 CASSFAQGLYEQYF TGCGCCAGCAGCTTTGCACAGGGGTTATACGAGCAGTACTTC
13 few TRBJ2-2 - TRBV29-1 CSARTGSTGELFF TGCAGCGCGAGAACAGGATCCACCGGGGAGCTGTTTTTT
13 - TRBJ2-6 - TRBV30 CAWRGSGANVLTF TGTGCCTGGAGGGGGTCTGGGGCCAACGTCCTGACTTTC
13 - TRBJ1-2 - TRBV12-3/TRBV12-4 CASSLGGFYGYTF TGTGCCAGCAGTTTAGGAGGGTTCTATGGCTACACCTTC
15 - TRBJ2-2 - TRBV5-1 CASSWGGSNTGELFF TGCGCCAGCAGCTGGGGTGGTTCGAACACCGGGGAGCTGTTTTTT
14 few TRBJ2-7 - TRBV6-6 CASSFPGSPYEQYF TGTGCCAGCAGTTTCCCAGGGTCCCCCTACGAGCAGTACTTC
14 few TRBJ2-7 - TRBV5-4 CASTLNGGTYEQYF TGTGCCAGCACCTTGAATGGCGGTACCTACGAGCAGTACTTC
13 - TRBJ1-1 - TRBV12-3/TRBV12-4 CASSLGTNTEAFF TGTGCCAGCAGTTTAGGGACGAACACTGAAGCTTTCTTT
12 - TRBJ2-4 - TRBV14 CASSVGGNIQYF TGTGCCAGCAGCGTAGGGGGAAACATTCAGTACTTC
14 once TRBJ2-7 TRBD2 TRBV5-4 CASSLSGSSYEQYF TGTGCCAGCAGCTTGAGCGGGAGCTCCTACGAGCAGTACTTC
13 - TRBJ2-5 TRBD1 TRBV19 CATARTGRETQYF TGTGCCACTGCCAGGACAGGGCGGGAGACCCAGTACTTC
12 - TRBJ2-1 TRBD2 TRBV24-1 CATSASGGQQFF TGTGCCACCAGTGCTAGCGGGGGCCAGCAGTTCTTC
14 - TRBJ1-4 - TRBV28 CASSVSPEMEKLFF TGTGCCAGCAGTGTCTCCCCTGAAATGGAAAAACTGTTTTTT
17 few TRBJ2-4 TRBD2 TRBV11-2 CASSLSGTSFVKNIQYF TGTGCCAGCAGCTTATCCGGGACTAGCTTTGTTAAAAACATTCAGTACTTC
14 - TRBJ2-3 - TRBV7-9 CASKRDGNTDTQYF TGTGCCAGCAAACGGGACGGCAACACAGATACGCAGTATTTT
14 - TRBJ1-1 - TRBV18 CASSVAGVYTEAFF TGTGCCAGCTCAGTAGCAGGGGTCTACACTGAAGCTTTCTTT
16 - TRBJ2-7 TRBD1 TRBV10-3 CAISGKGGQVLYEQYF TGTGCCATCAGTGGCAAGGGGGGACAGGTCCTCTACGAGCAGTACTTC
16 - TRBJ2-2 - TRBV27 CASSLSPRVLDGELFF TGTGCCAGCAGTTTATCCCCCCGGGTACTGGACGGGGAGCTGTTTTTT
14 - TRBJ2-7 TRBD2 TRBV5-1 CASSRTSVGYEQYF TGCGCCAGCAGCCGGACTAGCGTCGGTTACGAGCAGTACTTC
21 few TRBJ2-6 - TRBV14 CASSPFNGGAMISSGANVLTF TGTGCCAGCAGCCCCTTCAATGGTGGGGCGATGATTAGCTCTGGGGCCAACGTCCTGACTTTC
14 - TRBJ1-2 TRBD1 TRBV3-1/TRBV3-2 CASSAGTDALGYTF TGTGCCAGCAGTGCCGGGACAGATGCTTTGGGCTACACCTTC
19 - TRBJ2-1 TRBD2 TRBV19 CASSIVTGSRLAGYNEQFF TGTGCCAGTAGTATAGTAACAGGGAGTAGGCTAGCGGGTTACAATGAGCAGTTCTTC
15 - TRBJ1-2 - TRBV30 CAWSGASRGNYGYTF TGTGCCTGGAGTGGCGCGAGTCGGGGGAACTATGGCTACACCTTC
14 - TRBJ2-2 - TRBV6-5 CASRALGNTGELFF TGTGCCAGCAGGGCTCTGGGGAACACCGGGGAGCTGTTTTTT
18 - TRBJ1-1 TRBD1 TRBV27 CASSLSPPSGGFIPEAFF TGTGCCAGCAGTTTGTCCCCCCCTTCAGGGGGTTTTATACCTGAAGCTTTCTTT
14 - TRBJ2-7 - TRBV5-6 CASRKLGDSYEQYF TGTGCCAGCAGGAAGTTAGGGGATTCCTACGAGCAGTACTTC
16 few TRBJ1-5 - TRBV3-1/TRBV3-2 CASSQGGGLGNQPQHF TGTGCCAGCAGCCAAGGTGGGGGCCTGGGCAATCAGCCCCAGCATTTT
13 once TRBJ1-1 - TRBV5-4 CASSRTQNTEAFF TGTGCCAGCAGCCGGACACAGAACACTGAAGCTTTCTTT
15 - TRBJ1-2 - TRBV24-1 CATSEPRSHGQGYTF TGTGCCACCAGTGAACCCCGATCCCACGGGCAAGGCTACACCTTC
16 few TRBJ2-4 - TRBV3-1/TRBV3-2 CASAQMGSRGGNIQYF TGTGCCAGCGCACAGATGGGTTCAAGGGGGGGAAACATTCAGTACTTC
13 - TRBJ2-5 TRBD2 TRBV18 CASSPSSGETQYF TGTGCCAGCTCACCCTCTAGCGGGGAGACCCAGTACTTC